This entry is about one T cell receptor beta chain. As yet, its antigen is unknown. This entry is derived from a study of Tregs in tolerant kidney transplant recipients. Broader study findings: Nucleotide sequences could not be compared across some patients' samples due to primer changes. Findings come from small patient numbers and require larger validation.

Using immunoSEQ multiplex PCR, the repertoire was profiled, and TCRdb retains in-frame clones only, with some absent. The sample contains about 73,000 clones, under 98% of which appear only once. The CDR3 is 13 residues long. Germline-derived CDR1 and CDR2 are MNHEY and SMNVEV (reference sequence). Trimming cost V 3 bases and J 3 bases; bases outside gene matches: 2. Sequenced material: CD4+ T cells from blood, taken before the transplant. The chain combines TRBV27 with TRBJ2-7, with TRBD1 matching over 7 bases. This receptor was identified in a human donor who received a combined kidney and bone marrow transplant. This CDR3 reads CASSFRTGYEQYF. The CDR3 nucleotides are TGTGCCAGCAGTTTCCGGACAGGCTACGAGCAGTACTTC.